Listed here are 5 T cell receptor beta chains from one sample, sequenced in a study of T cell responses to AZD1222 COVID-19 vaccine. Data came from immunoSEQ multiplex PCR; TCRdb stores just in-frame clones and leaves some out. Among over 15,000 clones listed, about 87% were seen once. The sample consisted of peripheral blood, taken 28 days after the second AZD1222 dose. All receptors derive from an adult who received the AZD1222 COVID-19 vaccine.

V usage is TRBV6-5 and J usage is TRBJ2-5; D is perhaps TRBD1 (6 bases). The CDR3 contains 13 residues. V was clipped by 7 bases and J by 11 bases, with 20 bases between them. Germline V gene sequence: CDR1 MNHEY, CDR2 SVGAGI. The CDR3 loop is CASTTGSVGRQYF. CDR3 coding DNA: TGTGCCAGCACAACAGGGTCCGTGGGTAGACAGTACTTC.

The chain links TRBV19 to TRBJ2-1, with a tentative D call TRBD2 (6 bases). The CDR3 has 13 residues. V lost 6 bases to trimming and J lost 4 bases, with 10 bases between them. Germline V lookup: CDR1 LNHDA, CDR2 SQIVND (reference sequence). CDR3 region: CASSPGLYNEQFF. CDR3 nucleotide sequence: TGTGCCAGTAGCCCGGGACTGTACAATGAGCAGTTCTTC.

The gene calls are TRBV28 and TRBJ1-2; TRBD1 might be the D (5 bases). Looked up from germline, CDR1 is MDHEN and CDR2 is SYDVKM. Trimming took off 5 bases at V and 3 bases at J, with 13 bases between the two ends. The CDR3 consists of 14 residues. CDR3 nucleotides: TGTGCCAGCAGTCCTCCCGACAGATACTATGGCTACACCTTC. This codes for CASSPPDRYYGYTF.

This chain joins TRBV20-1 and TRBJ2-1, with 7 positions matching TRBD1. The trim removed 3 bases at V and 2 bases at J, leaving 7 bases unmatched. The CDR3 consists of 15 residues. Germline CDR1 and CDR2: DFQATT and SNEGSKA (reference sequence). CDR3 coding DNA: TGCAGTGCTAGTGAACAGGGGTACCCCTACAATGAGCAGTTCTTC. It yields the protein CSASEQGYPYNEQFF.

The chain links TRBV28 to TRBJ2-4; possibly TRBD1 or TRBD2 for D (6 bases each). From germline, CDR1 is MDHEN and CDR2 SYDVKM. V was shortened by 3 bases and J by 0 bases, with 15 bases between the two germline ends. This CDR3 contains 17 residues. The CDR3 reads CASSFTYGGLAKNIQYF. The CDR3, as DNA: TGTGCCAGCAGTTTCACATACGGGGGCCTAGCCAAAAACATTCAGTACTTC. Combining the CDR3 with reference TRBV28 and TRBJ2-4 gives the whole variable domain DVKVTQSSRYLVKRTGEKVFLECVQDMDHENMFWYRQDPGLGLRLIYFSYDVKMKEKGDIPEGYSVSREKKERFSLILESASTNQTSMYLCASSFTYGGLAKNIQYFGAGTRLSVL.